The entry below gives a single T cell receptor beta chain sequence along with its context. Its antigen is undetermined. Measured with immunoSEQ multiplex PCR; TCRdb has only the in-frame clones, and not every one. The sample holds about 35,000 clones, 65% to 70% seen once. The data derive from a study of STAT5B mutations in CD4+ large granular lymphocyte leukemia. The study's findings and limits: Patient CD4-sorted repertoires stayed more clonal than healthy ones after leukemic-clone removal. Data were not HLA-matched across samples. Main leukemic clonotypes were patient-specific, but 25% appeared at low frequency elsewhere.

Germline V gene data show CDR1 as SGHRS and CDR2 as YFSETQ. CDR3 size: 15 residues. V dropped 3 bases and J dropped 5; count of bases not matched to a gene: 7. The sequence came from a human donor in good health. The sample was CD4+ T cells from blood buffy coats. This chain links TRBV5-1 with TRBJ2-2; 7 bases are a match to TRBD1. CDR3: CASSWDSLGTGELFF. For the CDR3, the DNA is TGCGCCAGCAGCTGGGACAGCCTCGGGACCGGGGAGCTGTTTTTT.